The T cell receptor beta chain described here comes from a study of OX40 agonist ivuxolimab in advanced cancers. Germline V gives CDR1 SNHLY, CDR2 FYNNEI. The ends lost 2 bases at V and 6 bases at J; junction bases unmatched: 4. This CDR3 has 14 amino acids. Sequenced by immunoSEQ multiplex PCR; TCRdb stores in-frame clones only, minus some. The sample includes some 42,000 clones, 80% to 90% of them seen just once. The sample in question was CD4+ or CD8+ T cells sorted from blood, obtained in a trial of the OX40 agonist ivuxolimab. This receptor was obtained from an adult with an advanced solid tumor such as melanoma, head and neck, liver or kidney cancer. The chain recombines TRBV2 with TRBJ1-5, with 7 bases aligning to TRBD1. The DNA of the CDR3 is TGTGCCAGCAGTGAACCGACAGGGTTTCAGCCCCAGCATTTT. This translates into CASSEPTGFQPQHF.